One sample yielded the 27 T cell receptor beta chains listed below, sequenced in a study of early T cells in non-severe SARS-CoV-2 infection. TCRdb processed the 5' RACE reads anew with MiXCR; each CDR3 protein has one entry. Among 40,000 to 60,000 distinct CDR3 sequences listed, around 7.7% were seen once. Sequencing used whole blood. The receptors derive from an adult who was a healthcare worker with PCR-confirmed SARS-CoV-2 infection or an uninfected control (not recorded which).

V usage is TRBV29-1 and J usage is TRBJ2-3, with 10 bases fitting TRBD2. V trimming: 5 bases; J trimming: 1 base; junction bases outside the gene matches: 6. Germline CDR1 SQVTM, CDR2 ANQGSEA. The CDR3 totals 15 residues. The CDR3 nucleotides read TGCAGCGTTCTACCTACTAGCGGGGGCACAGATACGCAGTATTTT. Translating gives CSVLPTSGGTDTQYF.

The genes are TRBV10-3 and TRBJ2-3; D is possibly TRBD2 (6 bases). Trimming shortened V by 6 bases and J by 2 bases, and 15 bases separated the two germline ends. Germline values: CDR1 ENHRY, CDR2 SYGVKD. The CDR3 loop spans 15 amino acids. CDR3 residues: CAIRGGLLDTDTQYF. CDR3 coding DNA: TGTGCCATCAGGGGGGGACTCCTAGACACAGATACGCAGTATTTT.

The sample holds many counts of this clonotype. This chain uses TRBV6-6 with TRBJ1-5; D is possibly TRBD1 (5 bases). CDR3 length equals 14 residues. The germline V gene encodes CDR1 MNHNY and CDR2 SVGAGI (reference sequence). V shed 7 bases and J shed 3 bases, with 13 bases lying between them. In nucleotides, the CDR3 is TGTGCCAGCACTCAGGGCAGGTACAATCAGCCCCAGCATTTT. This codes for CASTQGRYNQPQHF.

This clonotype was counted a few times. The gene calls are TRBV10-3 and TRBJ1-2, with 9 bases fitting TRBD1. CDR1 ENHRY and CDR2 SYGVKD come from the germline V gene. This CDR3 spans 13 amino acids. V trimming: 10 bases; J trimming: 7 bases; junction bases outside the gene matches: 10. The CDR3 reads CATKKTGGSGYTF. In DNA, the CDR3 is TGTGCCACAAAGAAAACAGGGGGCTCTGGCTACACCTTC.

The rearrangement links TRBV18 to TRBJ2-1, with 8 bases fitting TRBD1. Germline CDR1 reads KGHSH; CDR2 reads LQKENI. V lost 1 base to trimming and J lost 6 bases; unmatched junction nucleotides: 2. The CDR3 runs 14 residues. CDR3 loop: CASSPLTGGNEQFF. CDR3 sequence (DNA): TGTGCCAGCTCACCACTCACAGGGGGCAATGAGCAGTTCTTC.

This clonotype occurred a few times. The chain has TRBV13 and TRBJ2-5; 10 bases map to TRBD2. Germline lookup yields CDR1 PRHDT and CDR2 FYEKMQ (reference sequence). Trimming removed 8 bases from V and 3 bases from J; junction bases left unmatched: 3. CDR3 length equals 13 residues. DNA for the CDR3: TGTGCCAGCCTCCTAGCGGGGGAAGAGACCCAGTACTTC. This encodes CASLLAGEETQYF.

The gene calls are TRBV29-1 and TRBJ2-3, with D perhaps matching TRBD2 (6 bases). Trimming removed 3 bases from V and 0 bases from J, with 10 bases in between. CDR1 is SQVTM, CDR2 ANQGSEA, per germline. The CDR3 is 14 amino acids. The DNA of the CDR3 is TGCAGCGTTGACGGGAGCTCTAGCACAGATACGCAGTATTTT. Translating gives CSVDGSSSTDTQYF.

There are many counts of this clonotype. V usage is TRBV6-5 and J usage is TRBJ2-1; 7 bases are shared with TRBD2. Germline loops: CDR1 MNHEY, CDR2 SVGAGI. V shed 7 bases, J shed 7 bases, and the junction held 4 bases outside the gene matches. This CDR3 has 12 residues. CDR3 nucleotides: TGTGCCAGCAAGATGGGGGGGAATGAGCAGTTCTTC. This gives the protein CASKMGGNEQFF.

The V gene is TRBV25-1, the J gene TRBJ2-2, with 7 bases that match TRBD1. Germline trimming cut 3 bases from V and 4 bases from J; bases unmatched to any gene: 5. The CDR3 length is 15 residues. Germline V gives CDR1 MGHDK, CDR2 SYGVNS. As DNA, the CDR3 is TGTGCCAGCAGTGATGGGCAGGGGGTCACCGGGGAGCTGTTTTTT. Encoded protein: CASSDGQGVTGELFF.

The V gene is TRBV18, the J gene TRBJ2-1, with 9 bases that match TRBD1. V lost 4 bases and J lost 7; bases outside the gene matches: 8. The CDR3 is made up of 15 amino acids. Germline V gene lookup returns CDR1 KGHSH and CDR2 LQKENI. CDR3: CASSRTGTGRNEQFF. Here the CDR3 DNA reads TGTGCCAGCTCACGCACCGGGACAGGGAGGAATGAGCAGTTCTTC.

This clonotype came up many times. CDR3 protein: CASSLDSGVDNEQFF. The CDR3 nucleotides read TGTGCCAGCAGTTTAGACAGCGGAGTGGACAATGAGCAGTTCTTC. The rearrangement joins TRBV27 to TRBJ2-1; D may be TRBD1 or TRBD2 (5 bases each). The CDR3 length is 15 residues. Germline assignment: CDR1 MNHEY and CDR2 SMNVEV (reference sequence). Between the trimmed V and J ends, which lost 2 bases and 5 bases, there was a span of 13 bases.

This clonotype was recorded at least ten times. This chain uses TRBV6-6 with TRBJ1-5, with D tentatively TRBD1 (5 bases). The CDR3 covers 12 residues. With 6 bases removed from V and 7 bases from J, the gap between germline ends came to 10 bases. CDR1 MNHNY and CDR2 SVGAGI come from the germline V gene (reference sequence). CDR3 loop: CASRSDRQPQHF. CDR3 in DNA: TGTGCCAGCAGAAGCGACAGACAGCCCCAGCATTTT.

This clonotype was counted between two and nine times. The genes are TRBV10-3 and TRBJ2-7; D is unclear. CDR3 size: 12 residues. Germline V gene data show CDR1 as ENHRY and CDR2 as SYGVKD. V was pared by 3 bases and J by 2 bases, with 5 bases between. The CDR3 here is CAISEGTYEQYF. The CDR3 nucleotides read TGTGCCATCAGTGAAGGGACCTACGAGCAGTACTTC.

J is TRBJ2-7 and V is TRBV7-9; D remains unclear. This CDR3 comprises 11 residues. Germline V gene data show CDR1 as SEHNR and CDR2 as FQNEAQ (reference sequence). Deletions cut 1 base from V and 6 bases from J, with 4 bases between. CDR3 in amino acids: CASSLDAEQYF. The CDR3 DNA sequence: TGTGCCAGCAGCTTAGATGCCGAGCAGTACTTC. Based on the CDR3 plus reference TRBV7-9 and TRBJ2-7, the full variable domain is DTGVSQNPRHKITKRGQNVTFRCDPISEHNRLYWYRQTLGQGPEFLTYFQNEAQLEKSRLLSDRFSAERPKGSFSTLEIQRTEQGDSAMYLCASSLDAEQYFGPGTRLTVT.

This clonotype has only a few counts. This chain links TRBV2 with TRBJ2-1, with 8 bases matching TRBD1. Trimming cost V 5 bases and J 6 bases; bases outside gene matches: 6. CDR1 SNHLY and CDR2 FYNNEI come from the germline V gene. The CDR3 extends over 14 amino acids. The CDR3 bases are TGTGCCAGCAGTCCGGACAGGGCCCTCAATGAGCAGTTCTTC. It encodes CASSPDRALNEQFF. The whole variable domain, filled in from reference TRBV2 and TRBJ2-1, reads EPEVTQTPSHQVTQMGQEVILRCVPISNHLYFYWYRQILGQKVEFLVSFYNNEISEKSEIFDDQFSVERPDGSNFTLKIRSTKLEDSAMYFCASSPDRALNEQFFGPGTRLTVL.

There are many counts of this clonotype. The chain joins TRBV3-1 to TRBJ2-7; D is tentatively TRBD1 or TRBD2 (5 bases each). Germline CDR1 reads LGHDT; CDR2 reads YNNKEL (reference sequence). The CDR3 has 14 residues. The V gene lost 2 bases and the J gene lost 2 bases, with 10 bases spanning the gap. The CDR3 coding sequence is TGTGCCAGCAGCCAATGGGACCGAGCCTACGAGCAGTACTTC. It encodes CASSQWDRAYEQYF.

The CDR3, as DNA: TGTGCCAGCAGCCAAGGGGGGCACACTGAAGCTTTCTTT. Its protein is CASSQGGHTEAFF. The chain has TRBV3-1 and TRBJ1-1; TRBD1 is a possible D gene (6 bases). In germline, CDR1 is LGHDT, CDR2 YNNKEL (reference sequence). V was pared by 1 base and J by 3 bases, with 6 bases between. This CDR3 comprises 13 residues.

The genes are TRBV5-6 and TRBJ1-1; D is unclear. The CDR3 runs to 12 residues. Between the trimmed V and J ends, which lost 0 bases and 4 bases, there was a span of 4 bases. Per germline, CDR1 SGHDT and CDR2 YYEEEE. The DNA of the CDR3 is TGTGCCAGCAGCTTGGATCTCACTGAAGCTTTCTTT. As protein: CASSLDLTEAFF.

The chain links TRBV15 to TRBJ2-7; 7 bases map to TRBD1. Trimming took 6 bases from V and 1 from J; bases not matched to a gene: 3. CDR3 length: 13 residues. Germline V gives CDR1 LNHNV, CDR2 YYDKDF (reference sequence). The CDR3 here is CATRETGSYEQYF. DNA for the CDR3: TGTGCCACCAGGGAGACAGGGTCCTACGAGCAGTACTTC. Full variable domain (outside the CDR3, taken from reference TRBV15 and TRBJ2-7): DAMVIQNPRYQVTQFGKPVTLSCSQTLNHNVMYWYQQKSSQAPKLLFHYYDKDFNNEADTPDNFQSRRPNTSFCFLDIRSPGLGDTAMYLCATRETGSYEQYFGPGTRLTVT.

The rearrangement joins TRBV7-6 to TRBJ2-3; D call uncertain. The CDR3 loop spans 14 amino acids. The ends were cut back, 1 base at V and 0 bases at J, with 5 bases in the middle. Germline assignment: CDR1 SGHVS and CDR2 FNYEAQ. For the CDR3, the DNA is TGTGCCAGCAGCTTAGTAGGGAGCACAGATACGCAGTATTTT. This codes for CASSLVGSTDTQYF. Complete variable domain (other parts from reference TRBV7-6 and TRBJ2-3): GAGVSQSPRYKVTKRGQDVALRCDPISGHVSLYWYRQALGQGPEFLTYFNYEAQQDKSGLPNDRFSAERPEGSISTLTIQRTEQRDSAMYRCASSLVGSTDTQYFGPGTRLTVL.

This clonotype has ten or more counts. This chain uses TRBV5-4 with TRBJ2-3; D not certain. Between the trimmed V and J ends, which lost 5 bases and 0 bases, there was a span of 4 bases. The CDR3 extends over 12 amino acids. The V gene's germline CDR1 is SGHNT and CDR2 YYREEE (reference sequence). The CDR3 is CASSFSTDTQYF. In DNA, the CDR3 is TGTGCCAGCAGTTTTAGCACAGATACGCAGTATTTT.

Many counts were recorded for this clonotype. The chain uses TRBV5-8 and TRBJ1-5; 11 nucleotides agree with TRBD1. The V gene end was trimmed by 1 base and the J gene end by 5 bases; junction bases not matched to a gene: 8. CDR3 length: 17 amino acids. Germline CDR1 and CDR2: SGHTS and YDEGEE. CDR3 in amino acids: CASSLNIGTGGYQPQHF. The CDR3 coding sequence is TGTGCCAGCAGCTTGAACATTGGGACAGGGGGGTATCAGCCCCAGCATTTT. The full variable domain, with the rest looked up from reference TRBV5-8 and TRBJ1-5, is EAGVTQSPTHLIKTRGQQATLRCSPISGHTSVYWYQQALGLGLQFLLWYDEGEERNRGNFPPRFSGRQFPNYSSELNVNALELEDSALYLCASSLNIGTGGYQPQHFGDGTRLSIL.

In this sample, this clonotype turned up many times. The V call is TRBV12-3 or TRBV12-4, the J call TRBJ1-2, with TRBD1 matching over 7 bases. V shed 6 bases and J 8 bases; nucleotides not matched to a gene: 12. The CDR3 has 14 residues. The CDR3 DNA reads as TGTGCCAGCAGGCTACAGGGGTCAAGGGGAGGCTACACCTTC. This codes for CASRLQGSRGGYTF.

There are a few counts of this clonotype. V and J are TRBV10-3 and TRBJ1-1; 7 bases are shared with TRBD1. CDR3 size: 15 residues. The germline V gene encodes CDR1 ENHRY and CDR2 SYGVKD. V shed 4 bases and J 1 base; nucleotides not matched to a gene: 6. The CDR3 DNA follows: TGTGCCATCAGTGTCTCGACAGGGAGGAACACTGAAGCTTTCTTT. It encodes CAISVSTGRNTEAFF.

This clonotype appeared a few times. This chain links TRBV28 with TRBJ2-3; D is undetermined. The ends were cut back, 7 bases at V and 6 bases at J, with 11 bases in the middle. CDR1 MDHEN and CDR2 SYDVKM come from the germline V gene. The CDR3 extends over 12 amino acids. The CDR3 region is CASTAAADTQYF. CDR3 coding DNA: TGTGCCAGCACCGCGGCCGCGGATACGCAGTATTTT.

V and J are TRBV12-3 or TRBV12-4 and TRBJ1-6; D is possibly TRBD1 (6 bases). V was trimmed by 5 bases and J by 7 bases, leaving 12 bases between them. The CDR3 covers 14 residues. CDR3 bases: TGTGCCAGCAGTCAACAGGGTTGGAATTCACCCCTCCACTTT. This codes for CASSQQGWNSPLHF.

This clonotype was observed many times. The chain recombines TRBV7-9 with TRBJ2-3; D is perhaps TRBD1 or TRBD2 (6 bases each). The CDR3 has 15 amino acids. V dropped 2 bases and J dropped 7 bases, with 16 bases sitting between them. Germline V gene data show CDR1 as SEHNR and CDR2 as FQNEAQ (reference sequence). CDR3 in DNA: TGTGCCAGCAGCTTACCCGAGAGGGGGGTGAATACGCAGTATTTT. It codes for CASSLPERGVNTQYF.